The 17 T cell receptor beta chains in this list originate from one sample, sequenced in a study of cytomegalovirus exposure and HLA in healthy donors. PCR involved 60 Vbeta and 13 Jbeta primers. The table came from immunoSEQ multiplex PCR; TCRdb's copy has only in-frame clones and leaves some out. This sample has tens of thousands of clones, with 55% to 80% found just once. The specimen was PBMCs. The receptor source for this set is a woman aged 50 to 60 in good health and CMV-seronegative.

The CDR3 loop reads CASSLVLFGTSGKGVQYF. The DNA for the CDR3 is TGTGCCAGCAGCTTAGTTTTGTTTGGGACTAGCGGGAAGGGTGTGCAGTACTTC. The chain joins TRBV7-2 to TRBJ2-7; 13 nucleotides match TRBD2. Trimming took 1 base from V and 9 from J; bases not matched to a gene: 15. Looked up from germline, CDR1 is SGHTA and CDR2 is FQGNSA. This CDR3 has 18 amino acids.

The genes are TRBV5-8 and TRBJ2-2; the D gene is possibly TRBD2 (6 bases). The CDR3 runs to 14 residues. CDR1 SGHTS and CDR2 YDEGEE come from the germline V gene. V shed 3 bases and J shed 4 bases, with 10 bases lying between them. CDR3 residues: CASSSGLFTGELFF. The CDR3 DNA sequence: TGTGCCAGCAGCTCCGGACTATTCACCGGGGAGCTGTTTTTT.

Only a few counts were recorded for this clone. V usage is TRBV7-9 and J usage is TRBJ2-3, with D unclear. The CDR3 has 12 residues. Trimming took 2 bases from V and 4 from J, leaving 4 bases between them. Germline V gives CDR1 SEHNR, CDR2 FQNEAQ (reference sequence). The CDR3 nucleotides are TGTGCCAGCAGCTTATATCCAGATACGCAGTATTTT. Residues: CASSLYPDTQYF. The full variable domain, in which reference TRBV7-9 and TRBJ2-3 provide the parts outside the CDR3, is DTGVSQNPRHKITKRGQNVTFRCDPISEHNRLYWYRQTLGQGPEFLTYFQNEAQLEKSRLLSDRFSAERPKGSFSTLEIQRTEQGDSAMYLCASSLYPDTQYFGPGTRLTVL.

This chain uses TRBV10-3 with TRBJ2-2; D is ambiguous. With 2 bases removed from V and 0 bases from J, the gap between germline ends came to 7 bases. CDR1 ENHRY and CDR2 SYGVKD come from the germline V gene. CDR3 length equals 15 residues. The CDR3 sequence is CAISETSTNTGELFF. The CDR3 DNA reads as TGTGCCATCAGTGAGACCAGTACGAACACCGGGGAGCTGTTTTTT.

This clone was seen a handful of times. The chain combines TRBV4-1 with TRBJ1-4; 7 positions match TRBD1. V shed 1 base and J 5 bases; nucleotides not matched to a gene: 4. Germline-derived CDR1 and CDR2 are MGHRA and YSYEKL. This CDR3 spans 15 amino acids. CDR3 protein: CASSQVDRRNEKLFF. The CDR3 bases are TGCGCCAGCAGCCAAGTGGACAGGAGAAATGAAAAACTGTTTTTT.

A few counts support this clone. This chain links TRBV7-9 with TRBJ1-2; unclear D gene. V gave up 1 base and J gave up 1 base, with 7 bases separating them. CDR3 length equals 14 residues. Germline lookup yields CDR1 SEHNR and CDR2 FQNEAQ (reference sequence). The CDR3, as DNA: TGTGCCAGCAGCTTAGTCGGGGATAACTATGGCTACACCTTC. Its protein is CASSLVGDNYGYTF.

The gene calls are TRBV25-1 and TRBJ1-2, with D uncertain. The CDR3 loop spans 12 amino acids. V lost 4 bases and J 5 bases, leaving 8 bases between the germline ends. The germline V gene has CDR1 MGHDK and CDR2 SYGVNS. CDR3 bases: TGTGCCAGCAGTGCGGAGGGATATGGCTACACCTTC. Protein: CASSAEGYGYTF.

V is TRBV5-4 and J is TRBJ1-1; D gene uncertain. The CDR3 length is 13 residues. Germline lookup yields CDR1 SGHNT and CDR2 YYREEE (reference sequence). Between the trimmed V and J ends, which lost 4 bases and 0 bases, there was a span of 7 bases. The CDR3: CASSTQVNTEAFF. CDR3 nucleotide sequence: TGTGCCAGCAGCACTCAGGTGAACACTGAAGCTTTCTTT.

This clone occurred a few times. This chain connects TRBV5-6 to TRBJ2-7; D is unresolved. Germline-derived CDR1 and CDR2 are SGHDT and YYEEEE. V lost 7 bases and J 0 bases, leaving 14 bases between the germline ends. The CDR3 has 14 residues. This CDR3 is CASAPGPLSYEQYF. In DNA, the CDR3 is TGTGCCAGCGCCCCAGGTCCTCTCTCCTACGAGCAGTACTTC. The variable domain in full, with the rest retrieved from reference TRBV5-6 and TRBJ2-7, is DAGVTQSPTHLIKTRGQQVTLRCSPKSGHDTVSWYQQALGQGPQFIFQYYEEEERQRGNFPDRFSGHQFPNYSSELNVNALLLGDSALYLCASAPGPLSYEQYFGPGTRLTVT.

J is TRBJ2-7 and V is TRBV4-2, with 14 positions matching TRBD2. The junction had 2 bases not matched to a gene; V was cut back by 0 bases and J by 1 base. This CDR3 contains 17 residues. Per the germline V gene, CDR1 is LGHNA and CDR2 is YNFKEQ. CDR3 DNA sequence: TGTGCCAGCAGCCAAGATGGGACTAGCGGGAGATCCTACGAGCAGTACTTC. This codes for CASSQDGTSGRSYEQYF.

The chain couples TRBV6-4 to TRBJ2-1; weak D call: TRBD2 (5 bases). The V end was cut by 3 bases, the J end by 0 bases, with 12 bases between. This CDR3 is 16 amino acids long. Germline CDR1 is MRHNA and CDR2 is SNTAGT. CDR3: CASSEASSSSYNEQFF. CDR3 in DNA: TGTGCCAGCAGTGAGGCTAGCTCGAGCTCCTACAATGAGCAGTTCTTC.

J is TRBJ2-7 and V is TRBV6-5; 8 bases fit TRBD2. Germline V lookup: CDR1 MNHEY, CDR2 SVGAGI. This CDR3 region has 16 residues. Unmatched junction bases numbered 10, after V lost 0 bases and J lost 6 bases. DNA for the CDR3: TGTGCCAGCAGTTACTCGAGCGGGGGATCACCGGGCGAGCAGTACTTC. It specifies CASSYSSGGSPGEQYF.

This clone showed up just once. V gene TRBV6-1 combines with J gene TRBJ1-1; 9 bases align to TRBD1. The germline gives CDR1 MNHNS, CDR2 SASEGT. The CDR3 is 13 residues long. Unmatched junction bases numbered 0, after V lost 4 bases and J lost 3 bases. The CDR3 reads CASSGQGDTEAFF. In DNA, the CDR3 is TGTGCCAGCAGTGGACAGGGGGACACTGAAGCTTTCTTT.

In regard to this clone: Relative to the germline gene, one junction end is altered; a read error may explain this. The J gene is TRBJ2-7, the V gene TRBV4-1, with D maybe TRBD2 (6 bases). This CDR3 is built from 15 residues. Germline V gene data show CDR1 as MGHRA and CDR2 as YSYEKL. CDR3 residues: CASSQERGLIYVQYF. The CDR3 bases are TGCGCCAGCAGCCAAGAACGGGGACTGATATACGTGCAGTACTTC.

This chain links TRBV13 with TRBJ1-1; 7 nucleotides align to TRBD1. The CDR3 spans 15 residues. Per germline, CDR1 PRHDT and CDR2 FYEKMQ (reference sequence). J gave up 3 bases and V 0 bases, and 4 bases lay outside the gene matches. The CDR3 loop reads CASSLGLTGYTEAFF. As DNA, the CDR3 is TGTGCCAGCAGCTTAGGCTTGACAGGGTACACTGAAGCTTTCTTT.

The V and J genes are TRBV7-2 and TRBJ1-1; 7 bases agree with TRBD1. Germline CDR1 and CDR2: SGHTA and FQGNSA. CDR3 length: 19 residues. After removal of 2 bases from V and 0 bases from J, the junction contained 15 bases not matched to a gene. CDR3 sequence: CASSLTIVPGQFLNTEAFF. Here the CDR3 DNA reads TGTGCCAGCAGCTTAACCATCGTCCCGGGACAGTTTTTGAACACTGAAGCTTTCTTT.

The chain carries TRBV7-8 and TRBJ1-3; 7 bases fit TRBD1. V lost 1 base, J lost 6 bases, and 6 bases stayed unmatched. Germline V gene lookup returns CDR1 SGHVS and CDR2 FQNEAQ. The CDR3 is 15 amino acids. CDR3 DNA sequence: TGTGCCAGCAGCTTAGGGGCACAGGGGTTAAACACCATATATTTT. Residues: CASSLGAQGLNTIYF.